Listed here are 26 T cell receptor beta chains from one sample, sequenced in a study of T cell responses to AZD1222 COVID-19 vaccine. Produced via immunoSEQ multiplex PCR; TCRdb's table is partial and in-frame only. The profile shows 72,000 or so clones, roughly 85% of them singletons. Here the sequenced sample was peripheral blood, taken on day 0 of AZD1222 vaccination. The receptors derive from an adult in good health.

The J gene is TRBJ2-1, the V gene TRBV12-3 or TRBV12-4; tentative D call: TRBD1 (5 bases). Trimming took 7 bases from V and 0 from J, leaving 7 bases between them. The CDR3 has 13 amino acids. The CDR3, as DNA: TGTGCCAGCAACAGGCGCTCCTACAATGAGCAGTTCTTC. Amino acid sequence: CASNRRSYNEQFF.

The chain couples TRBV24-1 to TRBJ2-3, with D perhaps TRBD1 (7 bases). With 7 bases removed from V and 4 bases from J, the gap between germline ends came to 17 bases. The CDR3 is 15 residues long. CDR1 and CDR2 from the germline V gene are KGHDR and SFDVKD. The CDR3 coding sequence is TGTGCCACCAGCAGCGGAGGGGGCTCGGCAGATACGCAGTATTTT. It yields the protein CATSSGGGSADTQYF.

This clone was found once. Here the CDR3 reads CASSFTGQGAGEKLFF. CDR3 bases: TGTGCCAGCAGTTTCACCGGACAGGGGGCGGGCGAAAAACTGTTTTTT. The V and J genes are TRBV5-4 and TRBJ1-4; 11 bases are shared with TRBD1. The CDR3 contains 16 residues. V lost 5 bases, J lost 8 bases, and 11 bases stayed unmatched. From germline, CDR1 is SGHNT and CDR2 YYREEE (reference sequence). Based on the CDR3 plus reference TRBV5-4 and TRBJ1-4, the full variable domain is ETGVTQSPTHLIKTRGQQVTLRCSSQSGHNTVSWYQQALGQGPQFIFQYYREEENGRGNFPPRFSGLQFPNYSSELNVNALELDDSALYLCASSFTGQGAGEKLFFGSGTQLSVL.

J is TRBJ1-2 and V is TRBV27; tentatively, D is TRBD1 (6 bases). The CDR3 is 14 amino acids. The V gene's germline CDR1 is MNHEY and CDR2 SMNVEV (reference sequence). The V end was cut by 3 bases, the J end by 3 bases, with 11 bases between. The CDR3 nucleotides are TGTGCCAGCAGTTTTACAGGGAGCGACTATGGCTACACCTTC. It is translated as CASSFTGSDYGYTF.

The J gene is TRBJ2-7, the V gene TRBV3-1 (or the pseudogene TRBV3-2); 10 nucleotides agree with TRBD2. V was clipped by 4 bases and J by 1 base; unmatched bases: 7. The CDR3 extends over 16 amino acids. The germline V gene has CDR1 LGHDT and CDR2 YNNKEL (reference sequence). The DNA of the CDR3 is TGTGCCAGCAGCCCACATAGCGGGGGGACTTCCTACGAGCAGTACTTC. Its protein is CASSPHSGGTSYEQYF.

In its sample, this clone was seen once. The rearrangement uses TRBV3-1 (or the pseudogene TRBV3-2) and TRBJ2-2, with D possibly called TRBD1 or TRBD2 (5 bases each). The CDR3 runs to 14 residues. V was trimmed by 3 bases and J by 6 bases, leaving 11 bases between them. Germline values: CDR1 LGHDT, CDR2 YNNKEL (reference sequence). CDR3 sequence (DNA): TGTGCCAGCAGCCAGACCGGGACGGCCGGGGAGCTGTTTTTT. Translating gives CASSQTGTAGELFF.

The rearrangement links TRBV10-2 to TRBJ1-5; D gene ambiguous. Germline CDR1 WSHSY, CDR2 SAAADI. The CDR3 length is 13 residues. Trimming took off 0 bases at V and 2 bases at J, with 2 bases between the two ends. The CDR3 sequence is CASSESGNQPQHF. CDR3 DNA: TGCGCCAGCAGTGAGTCTGGCAATCAGCCCCAGCATTTT.

CDR3 bases: TGTGCCAGCAGTTTATCAATAGGTGTTGGCTACACCTTC. This translates into CASSLSIGVGYTF. The chain joins TRBV27 to TRBJ1-2, with D unclear. V gave up 0 bases and J gave up 7 bases, with 9 bases separating them. CDR1 is MNHEY and CDR2 is SMNVEV in the germline V gene (reference sequence). The CDR3 extends over 13 amino acids.

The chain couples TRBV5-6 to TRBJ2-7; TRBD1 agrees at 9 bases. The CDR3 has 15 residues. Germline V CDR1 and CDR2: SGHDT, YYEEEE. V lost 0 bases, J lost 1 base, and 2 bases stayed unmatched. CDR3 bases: TGTGCCAGCAGCTTGGGGACAGGGGTATCCTACGAGCAGTACTTC. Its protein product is CASSLGTGVSYEQYF.

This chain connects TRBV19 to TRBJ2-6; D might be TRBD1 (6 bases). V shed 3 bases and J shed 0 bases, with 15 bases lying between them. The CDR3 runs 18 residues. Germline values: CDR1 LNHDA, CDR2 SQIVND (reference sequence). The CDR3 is CASSITQGSFSGANVLTF. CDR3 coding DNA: TGTGCCAGTAGTATCACACAGGGATCCTTCTCTGGGGCCAACGTCCTGACTTTC.

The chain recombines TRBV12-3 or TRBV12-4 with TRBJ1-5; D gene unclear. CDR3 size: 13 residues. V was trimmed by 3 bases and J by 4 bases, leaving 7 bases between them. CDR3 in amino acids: CASSLMSNQPQHF. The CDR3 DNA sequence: TGTGCCAGCAGTTTGATGTCGAATCAGCCCCAGCATTTT.

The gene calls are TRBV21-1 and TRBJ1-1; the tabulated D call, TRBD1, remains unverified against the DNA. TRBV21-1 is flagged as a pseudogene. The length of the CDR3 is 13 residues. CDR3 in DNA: TGTGCCAGCAGCTCGACACAAGAAACTGAAGCTTTCTTT. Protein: CASSSTQETEAFF.

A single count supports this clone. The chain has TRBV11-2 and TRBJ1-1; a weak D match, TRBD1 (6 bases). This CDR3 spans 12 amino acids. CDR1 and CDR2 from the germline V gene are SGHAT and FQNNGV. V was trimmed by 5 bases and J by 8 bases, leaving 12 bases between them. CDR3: CASSPHRDEAFF. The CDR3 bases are TGTGCCAGCAGCCCTCACAGGGACGAAGCTTTCTTT.

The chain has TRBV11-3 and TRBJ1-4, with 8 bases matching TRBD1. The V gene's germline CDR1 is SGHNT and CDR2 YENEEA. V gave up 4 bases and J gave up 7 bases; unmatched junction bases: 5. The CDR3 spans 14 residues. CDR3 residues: CASSSGTGGEKLFF. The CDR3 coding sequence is TGTGCCAGCAGCTCCGGGACAGGAGGTGAAAAACTGTTTTTT.

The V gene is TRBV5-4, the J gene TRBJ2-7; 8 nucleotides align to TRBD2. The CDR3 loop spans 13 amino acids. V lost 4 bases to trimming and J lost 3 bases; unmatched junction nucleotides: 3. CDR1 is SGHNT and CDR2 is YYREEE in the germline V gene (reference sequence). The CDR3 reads CASSLRGGYEQYF. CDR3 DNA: TGTGCCAGCAGCCTCCGGGGGGGCTACGAGCAGTACTTC.

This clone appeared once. The CDR3 region has the DNA TGTGCCAGCAGCGCGGAGGGGGTAACTAATGAAAAACTGTTTTTT. It specifies CASSAEGVTNEKLFF. V usage is TRBV9 and J usage is TRBJ1-4; D is perhaps TRBD1 (6 bases). Trimming took off 3 bases at V and 1 base at J, with 10 bases between the two ends. The germline V gene encodes CDR1 SGDLS and CDR2 YYNGEE. This CDR3 is 15 amino acids long. Complete variable domain (other parts from reference TRBV9 and TRBJ1-4): DSGVTQTPKHLITATGQRVTLRCSPRSGDLSVYWYQQSLDQGLQFLIQYYNGEERAKGNILERFSAQQFPDLHSELNLSSLELGDSALYFCASSAEGVTNEKLFFGSGTQLSVL.

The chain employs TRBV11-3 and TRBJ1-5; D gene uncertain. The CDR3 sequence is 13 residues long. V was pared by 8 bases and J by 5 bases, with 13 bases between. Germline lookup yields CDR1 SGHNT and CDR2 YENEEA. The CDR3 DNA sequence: TGTGCCAGCGCCCCGGAATGGCATCAGCCCCAGCATTTT. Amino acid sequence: CASAPEWHQPQHF. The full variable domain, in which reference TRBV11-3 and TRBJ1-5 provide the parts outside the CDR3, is EAGVVQSPRYKIIEKKQPVAFWCNPISGHNTLYWYLQNLGQGPELLIRYENEEAVDDSQLPKDRFSAERLKGVDSTLKIQPAELGDSAVYLCASAPEWHQPQHFGDGTRLSIL.

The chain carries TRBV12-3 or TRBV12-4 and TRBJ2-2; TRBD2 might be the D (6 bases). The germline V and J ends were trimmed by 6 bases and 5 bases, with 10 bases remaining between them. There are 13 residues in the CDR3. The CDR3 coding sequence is TGTGCCAGCAGCCCGACTAGGACCGGGGAGCTGTTTTTT. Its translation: CASSPTRTGELFF.

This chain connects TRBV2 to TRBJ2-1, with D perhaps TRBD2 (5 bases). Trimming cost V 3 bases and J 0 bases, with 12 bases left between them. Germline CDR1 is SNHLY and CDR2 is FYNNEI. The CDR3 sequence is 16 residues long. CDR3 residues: CASSEESRGSYNEQFF. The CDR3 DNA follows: TGTGCCAGCAGTGAGGAGTCTCGGGGCTCCTACAATGAGCAGTTCTTC. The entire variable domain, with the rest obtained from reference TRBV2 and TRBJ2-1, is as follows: EPEVTQTPSHQVTQMGQEVILRCVPISNHLYFYWYRQILGQKVEFLVSFYNNEISEKSEIFDDQFSVERPDGSNFTLKIRSTKLEDSAMYFCASSEESRGSYNEQFFGPGTRLTVL.

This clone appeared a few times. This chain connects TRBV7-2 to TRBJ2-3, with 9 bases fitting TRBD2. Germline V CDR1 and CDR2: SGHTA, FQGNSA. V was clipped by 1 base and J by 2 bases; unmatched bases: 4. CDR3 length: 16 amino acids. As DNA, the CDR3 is TGTGCCAGCAGCTTAGTAGGCGGGGGGGTCACAGATACGCAGTATTTT. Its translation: CASSLVGGGVTDTQYF.

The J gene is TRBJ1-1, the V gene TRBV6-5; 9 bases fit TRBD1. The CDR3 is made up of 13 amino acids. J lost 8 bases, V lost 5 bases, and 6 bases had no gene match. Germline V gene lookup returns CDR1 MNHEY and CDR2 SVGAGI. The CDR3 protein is CASSPGTGLEAFF. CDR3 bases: TGTGCCAGCAGTCCCGGGACAGGGCTAGAAGCTTTCTTT.

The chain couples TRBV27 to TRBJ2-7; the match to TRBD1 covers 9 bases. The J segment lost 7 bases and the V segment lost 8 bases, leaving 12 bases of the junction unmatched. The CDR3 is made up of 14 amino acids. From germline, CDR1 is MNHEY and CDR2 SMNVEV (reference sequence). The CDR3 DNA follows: TGTGCCAGCTTACAGACAGGGGGGGTAACGGAGCAGTACTTC. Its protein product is CASLQTGGVTEQYF.

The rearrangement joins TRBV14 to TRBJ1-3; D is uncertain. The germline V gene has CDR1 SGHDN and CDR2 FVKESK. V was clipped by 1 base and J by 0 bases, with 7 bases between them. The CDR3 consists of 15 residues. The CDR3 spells CASSQVVSSGNTIYF. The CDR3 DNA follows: TGTGCCAGCAGCCAAGTCGTATCCTCTGGAAACACCATATATTTT. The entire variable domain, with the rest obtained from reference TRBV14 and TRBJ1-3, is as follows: EAGVTQFPSHSVIEKGQTVTLRCDPISGHDNLYWYRRVMGKEIKFLLHFVKESKQDESGMPNNRFLAERTGGTYSTLKVQPAELEDSGVYFCASSQVVSSGNTIYFGEGSWLTVV.

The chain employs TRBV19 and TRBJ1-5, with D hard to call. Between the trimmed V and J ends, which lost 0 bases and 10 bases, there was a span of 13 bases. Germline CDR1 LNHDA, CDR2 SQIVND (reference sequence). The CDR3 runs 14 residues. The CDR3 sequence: CASSIDRSGGPQHF. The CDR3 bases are TGTGCCAGTAGTATAGATAGGAGTGGTGGTCCCCAGCATTTT.

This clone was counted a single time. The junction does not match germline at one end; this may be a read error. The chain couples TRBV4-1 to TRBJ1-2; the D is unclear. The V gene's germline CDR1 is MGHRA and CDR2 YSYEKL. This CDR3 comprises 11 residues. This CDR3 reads CASSQDWTHYF. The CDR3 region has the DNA TGCGCCAGCAGCCAAGATTGGACTCACTACTTC.

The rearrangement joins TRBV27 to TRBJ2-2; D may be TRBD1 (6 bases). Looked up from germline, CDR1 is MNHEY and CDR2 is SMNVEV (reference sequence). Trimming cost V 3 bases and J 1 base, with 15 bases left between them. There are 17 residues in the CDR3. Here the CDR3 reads CASSFYPGHMNTGELFF. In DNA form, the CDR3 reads TGTGCCAGCAGTTTCTACCCGGGACACATGAACACCGGGGAGCTGTTTTTT.